The 11 T cell receptor beta chains given below trace back to one sample, sequenced in a study of blood T cell repertoires in COVID-19. Sequencing was performed with immunoSEQ multiplex PCR; in TCRdb, only in-frame clones are kept and a portion is missing. The sample carries 250,000 to 350,000 clones, about 86% recorded once. What was sequenced was peripheral blood. Receptors originate from a woman aged 45-60 years with acute or convalescent COVID-19.

This chain uses TRBV18 with TRBJ2-1, with 7 bases lining up with TRBD1. This CDR3 contains 14 residues. Germline V gene lookup returns CDR1 KGHSH and CDR2 LQKENI. J gave up 4 bases and V 7 bases, and 7 bases lay outside the gene matches. The CDR3 DNA is TGTGCCAGCTTCGATCCGACAGGGTACAATGAGCAGTTCTTC. It encodes CASFDPTGYNEQFF.

The chain has TRBV21-1 and TRBJ1-1; the D call of TRBD1 is as the table states it, not checked on the DNA. TRBV21-1 is marked as a pseudogene. This CDR3 comprises 14 residues. CDR3 DNA: TGTGCCAGCAGCGAAATACGGTACAGCAATGAAGCTTTCTTT. This translates into CASSEIRYSNEAFF.

The gene calls are TRBV27 and TRBJ2-2; D is ambiguous. CDR3 length: 12 amino acids. CDR1 is MNHEY and CDR2 is SMNVEV in the germline V gene (reference sequence). V lost 1 base and J lost 7, with 4 bases in between. The CDR3 region is CASSLFGGELFF. The DNA of the CDR3 is TGTGCCAGCAGTTTATTCGGCGGGGAGCTGTTTTTT.

The chain recombines TRBV14 with TRBJ2-1; 7 bases fit TRBD1. Germline CDR1 SGHDN, CDR2 FVKESK. The CDR3 extends over 15 amino acids. V shed 0 bases, J shed 6 bases, and the junction held 5 bases outside the gene matches. The CDR3: CASSQEQGRGNEQFF. The CDR3, as DNA: TGTGCCAGCAGCCAAGAACAGGGGAGAGGCAATGAGCAGTTCTTC. Looking up the rest from reference TRBV14 and TRBJ2-1 gives the full variable domain: EAGVTQFPSHSVIEKGQTVTLRCDPISGHDNLYWYRRVMGKEIKFLLHFVKESKQDESGMPNNRFLAERTGGTYSTLKVQPAELEDSGVYFCASSQEQGRGNEQFFGPGTRLTVL.

The chain recombines TRBV4-3 with TRBJ2-1; 8 bases are shared with TRBD2. The junction had 6 bases not matched to a gene; V was cut back by 4 bases and J by 4 bases. This CDR3 has 15 residues. Germline CDR1 is LGHNA and CDR2 is YSLEER. The CDR3 DNA sequence: TGCGCCAGCAGCCTAGTTAGCGGGAAGTACAATGAGCAGTTCTTC. Protein sequence: CASSLVSGKYNEQFF.

This rearrangement joins TRBV7-2 to TRBJ2-7; no definite D call. CDR1 and CDR2 from the germline V gene are SGHTA and FQGNSA. The CDR3 covers 14 residues. V was pared by 3 bases and J by 7 bases, with 16 bases between. As DNA, the CDR3 is TGTGCCAGCAGCTTGTTGGCAGGTGCTGGAGAGCAGTACGTC. Translated: CASSLLAGAGEQYV.

This rearrangement joins TRBV5-4 to TRBJ2-4; maybe TRBD1 (7 bases). V was pared by 4 bases and J by 1 base, with 15 bases between. This CDR3 comprises 16 residues. In germline, CDR1 is SGHNT, CDR2 YYREEE (reference sequence). CDR3 in DNA: TGTGCCAGCAGCCTCAGGGGGGAGGAGGCCAAAAACATTCAGTACTTC. Protein product: CASSLRGEEAKNIQYF.

The chain carries TRBV19 and TRBJ1-5; 7 bases are shared with TRBD1. CDR1 and CDR2 (germline): LNHDA, SQIVND (reference sequence). V lost 5 bases, J lost 3 bases, and 7 bases stayed unmatched. CDR3 length: 15 residues. The CDR3 protein is CASSRDRAANQPQHF. The CDR3 nucleotides are TGTGCCAGTAGTCGCGACAGGGCGGCCAATCAGCCCCAGCATTTT.

Worth noting for this clone: The CDR3 end shows no conserved phenylalanine or tryptophan, and so a read error is likely. The chain is built from TRBV15 and TRBJ1-2; D is undetermined. The V gene lost 0 bases and the J gene lost 0 bases, with 8 bases spanning the gap. The CDR3 spans 15 residues. Germline V gene lookup returns CDR1 LNHNV and CDR2 YYDKDF (reference sequence). CDR3 DNA sequence: TGTGCCACCAGCAGAGATCAGGAGGCTAACTATGGCTACACCCTC. This gives the protein CATSRDQEANYGYTL.

V usage is TRBV30 and J usage is TRBJ1-2; possible D gene TRBD1, 6 bases. Trimming cost V 2 bases and J 7 bases, with 14 bases left between them. The CDR3 covers 13 residues. The V gene's germline CDR1 is GTSNPN and CDR2 SVGIG (reference sequence). This CDR3 is CAWSQGTFLGYTF. The CDR3 DNA reads as TGTGCCTGGAGTCAGGGGACATTCCTTGGCTACACCTTC.

By frequency in the sample, this clone is medium-sized. The J gene is TRBJ1-6, the V gene TRBV9; tentatively, D is TRBD1 (5 bases). V lost 2 bases and J 9 bases, leaving 18 bases between the germline ends. Germline V gene lookup returns CDR1 SGDLS and CDR2 YYNGEE. The CDR3 runs 16 residues. This chain's CDR3 is CASSVGGHLGGSPLHF. DNA for the CDR3: TGTGCCAGCAGCGTGGGAGGACACTTGGGCGGTTCACCCCTCCACTTT.